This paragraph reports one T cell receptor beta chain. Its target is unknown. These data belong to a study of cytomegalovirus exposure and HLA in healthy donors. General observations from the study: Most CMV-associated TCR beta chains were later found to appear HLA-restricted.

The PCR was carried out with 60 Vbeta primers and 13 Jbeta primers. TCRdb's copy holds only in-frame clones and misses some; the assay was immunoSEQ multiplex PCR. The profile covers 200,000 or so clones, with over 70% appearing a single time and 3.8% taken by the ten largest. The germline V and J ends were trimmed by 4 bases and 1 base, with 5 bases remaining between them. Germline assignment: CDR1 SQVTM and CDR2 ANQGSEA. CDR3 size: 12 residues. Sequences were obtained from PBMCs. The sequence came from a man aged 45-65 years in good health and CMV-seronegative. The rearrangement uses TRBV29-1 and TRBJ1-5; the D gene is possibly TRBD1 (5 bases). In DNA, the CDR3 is TGCAGCGTTGGGGGCAGCAATCAGCCCCAGCATTTT. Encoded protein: CSVGGSNQPQHF.